This T cell receptor beta chain was profiled in a study of T cell responses to AZD1222 COVID-19 vaccine. Using immunoSEQ multiplex PCR, the repertoire was profiled, and TCRdb retains in-frame clones only, with some absent. The sample holds over 120,000 clones, 92% seen once. Trimming removed 5 bases from V and 8 bases from J; junction bases left unmatched: 16. The V gene's germline CDR1 is MDHEN and CDR2 SYDVKM. CDR3 length equals 18 residues. This receptor was taken from an adult in good health. Specimen: peripheral blood, collected on day 0 of AZD1222 vaccination. J is TRBJ2-1 and V is TRBV28; 12 bases map to TRBD2. The CDR3 sequence is CASSGVTSGRVWRDEQFF. CDR3 in DNA: TGTGCCAGCAGTGGGGTGACTAGCGGGAGAGTATGGCGGGATGAGCAGTTCTTC.